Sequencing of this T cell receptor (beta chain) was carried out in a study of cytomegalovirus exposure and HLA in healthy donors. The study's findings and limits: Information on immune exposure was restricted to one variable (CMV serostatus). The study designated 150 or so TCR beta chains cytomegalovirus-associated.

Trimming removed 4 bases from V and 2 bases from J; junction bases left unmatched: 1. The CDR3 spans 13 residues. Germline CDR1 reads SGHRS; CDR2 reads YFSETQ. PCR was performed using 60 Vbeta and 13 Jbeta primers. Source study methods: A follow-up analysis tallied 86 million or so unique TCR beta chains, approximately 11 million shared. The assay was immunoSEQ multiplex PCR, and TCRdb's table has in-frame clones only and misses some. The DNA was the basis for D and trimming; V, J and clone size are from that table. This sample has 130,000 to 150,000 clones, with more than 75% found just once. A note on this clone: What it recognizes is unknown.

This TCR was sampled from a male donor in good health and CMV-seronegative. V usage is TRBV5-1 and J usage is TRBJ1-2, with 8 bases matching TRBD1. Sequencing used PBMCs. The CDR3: CASSRQGNYGYTF. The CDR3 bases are TGCGCCAGCAGCCGACAGGGGAACTATGGCTACACCTTC.